These 30 T cell receptor beta chains came from one sample sequenced in a study of T cell responses to AZD1222 COVID-19 vaccine. Sequencing used immunoSEQ multiplex PCR; TCRdb keeps in-frame clones, though not all of them. Seen here are 35,000 to 50,000 clones, 80% observed once, and the top ten hold roughly 22%. The starting material was peripheral blood, obtained 28 days after the second dose of the MenACWY control vaccine. Source of these receptors: an adult who received the MenACWY meningococcal vaccine as a control.

The chain joins TRBV5-1 to TRBJ2-1; 9 nucleotides match TRBD1. Germline-derived CDR1 and CDR2 are SGHRS and YFSETQ. This CDR3 comprises 15 residues. J lost 3 bases, V lost 2 bases, and 3 bases had no gene match. The CDR3 DNA follows: TGCGCCAGCAGCTTAACGGGACAGGGCTACAATGAGCAGTTCTTC. Its translation: CASSLTGQGYNEQFF. Supplemented by reference TRBV5-1 and TRBJ2-1, the full variable domain reads KAGVTQTPRYLIKTRGQQVTLSCSPISGHRSVSWYQQTPGQGLQFLFEYFSETQRNKGNFPGRFSGRQFSNSRSEMNVSTLELGDSALYLCASSLTGQGYNEQFFGPGTRLTVL.

This clone showed up just once. The rearrangement joins TRBV2 to TRBJ2-1; 11 bases are a match to TRBD2. The trim removed 3 bases at V and 10 bases at J, leaving 8 bases unmatched. The germline gives CDR1 SNHLY, CDR2 FYNNEI. The CDR3 spans 15 residues. The CDR3 nucleotides read TGTGCCAGCAGTGACATTAGCGGGAGGGCAGAAGAGCAGTTCTTC. Protein product: CASSDISGRAEEQFF. Using reference TRBV2 and TRBJ2-1 for the parts outside the CDR3, the full variable domain is EPEVTQTPSHQVTQMGQEVILRCVPISNHLYFYWYRQILGQKVEFLVSFYNNEISEKSEIFDDQFSVERPDGSNFTLKIRSTKLEDSAMYFCASSDISGRAEEQFFGPGTRLTVL.

The rearrangement joins TRBV5-1 to TRBJ1-5; D call uncertain. Germline lookup yields CDR1 SGHRS and CDR2 YFSETQ. Trimming shortened V by 0 bases and J by 2 bases, and 6 bases separated the two germline ends. The CDR3 sequence is 14 residues long. In nucleotides, the CDR3 is TGCGCCAGCAGCTTGGGGGCAGGCAATCAGCCCCAGCATTTT. Amino acid sequence: CASSLGAGNQPQHF.

This chain links TRBV6-6 with TRBJ1-3, with TRBD1 as a possible D gene (5 bases). This CDR3 has 13 residues. V was shortened by 6 bases and J by 4 bases, with 10 bases between the two germline ends. The V gene's germline CDR1 is MNHNY and CDR2 SVGAGI (reference sequence). The CDR3 here is CASRPGRGNTIYF. The CDR3, as DNA: TGTGCCAGCAGGCCAGGGAGGGGAAACACCATATATTTT.

V and J are TRBV12-3 or TRBV12-4 and TRBJ1-2; D perhaps matches TRBD1 (5 bases). The CDR3 runs 13 residues. The germline V and J ends were trimmed by 6 bases and 4 bases, with 12 bases remaining between them. DNA of the CDR3: TGTGCCAGCAGCCTTCAGGGAGGCTATGGCTACACCTTC. It yields the protein CASSLQGGYGYTF.

The V call is TRBV5-1, the J call TRBJ1-1; D not resolved. CDR1 and CDR2 from the germline V gene are SGHRS and YFSETQ. The CDR3 spans 13 residues. The V end lost 4 bases, the J end lost 1 base, and 8 bases lay between the germline ends. The CDR3 bases are TGCGCCAGCAGCGCCCGGGGGAACACTGAAGCTTTCTTT. Protein product: CASSARGNTEAFF.

The rearrangement joins TRBV5-4 to TRBJ1-4; 8 bases map to TRBD1. CDR3 length equals 15 residues. Germline values: CDR1 SGHNT, CDR2 YYREEE (reference sequence). Trimming removed 4 bases from V and 5 bases from J; junction bases left unmatched: 7. CDR3 in amino acids: CASSKAGTGNEKLFF. CDR3 nucleotides: TGTGCCAGCAGCAAAGCCGGGACAGGCAATGAAAAACTGTTTTTT.

This chain joins TRBV7-8 and TRBJ1-2; 7 bases fit TRBD1. The CDR3 has 13 amino acids. The junction had 2 bases not matched to a gene; V was cut back by 5 bases and J by 2 bases. Germline lookup yields CDR1 SGHVS and CDR2 FQNEAQ. The CDR3 DNA is TGTGCCAGCAGCCTACAGGGGAACTATGGCTACACCTTC. As protein: CASSLQGNYGYTF.

The CDR3 is CASSKEGVRGRGNTIYF. CDR3 nucleotides: TGTGCCAGCAGCAAAGAGGGTGTCAGGGGCCGTGGAAACACCATATATTTT. The J gene is TRBJ1-3, the V gene TRBV21-1; whether TRBD1, the table's D call, matches the DNA was not checked. TRBV21-1 is recorded as a pseudogene. CDR3 size: 17 residues.

The genes are TRBV4-1 and TRBJ1-6; 8 bases align to TRBD1. From germline, CDR1 is MGHRA and CDR2 YSYEKL. The trim removed 4 bases at V and 7 bases at J, leaving 6 bases unmatched. The CDR3 runs 15 residues. This CDR3 is CASSPLDRENSPLHF. For the CDR3, the DNA is TGCGCCAGCAGCCCCTTGGACAGGGAAAATTCACCCCTCCACTTT.

This chain joins TRBV9 and TRBJ1-3; TRBD1 matches at 7 bases. The CDR3 runs 18 residues. V gave up 0 bases and J gave up 0 bases; unmatched junction bases: 9. Per germline, CDR1 SGDLS and CDR2 YYNGEE. CDR3 protein: CASSVAVQGRGSGNTIYF. The CDR3, as DNA: TGTGCCAGCAGCGTAGCTGTACAGGGGAGAGGCTCTGGAAACACCATATATTTT.

The CDR3 loop is CASSLGPNYGYTF. CDR3 in DNA: TGCGCCAGCAGCTTGGGCCCCAACTATGGCTACACCTTC. The chain uses TRBV5-1 and TRBJ1-2; D gene uncertain. V was pared by 0 bases and J by 2 bases, with 5 bases between. This CDR3 has 13 residues. In germline, CDR1 is SGHRS, CDR2 YFSETQ.

The rearrangement uses TRBV10-1 and TRBJ2-7, with 9 bases lining up with TRBD1. With 3 bases clipped from V and 5 bases from J, the junction kept 2 bases outside the gene matches. Germline CDR1 WNHNN, CDR2 SYGVQD (reference sequence). This CDR3 spans 13 amino acids. Here the CDR3 reads CASSDRDRDEQYF. DNA of the CDR3: TGCGCCAGCAGTGACCGGGACAGGGACGAGCAGTACTTC.

The J gene is TRBJ2-7, the V gene TRBV18; D unclear. V lost 0 bases to trimming and J lost 6 bases, with 9 bases between them. CDR3 length: 13 residues. Per germline, CDR1 KGHSH and CDR2 LQKENI. CDR3 DNA sequence: TGTGCCAGCTCACCACCCCTACTTGGCGAGCAGTACTTC. Amino acids: CASSPPLLGEQYF.

This sequence joins TRBV6-4 and TRBJ2-1; 8 bases align to TRBD2. With 5 bases clipped from V and 6 bases from J, the junction kept 9 bases outside the gene matches. CDR1 is MRHNA, CDR2 SNTAGT, per germline. CDR3 size: 15 residues. CDR3 in DNA: TGTGCCAGCAGTCCATTCGGGGGGGCGGGCAATGAGCAGTTCTTC. Translated, it gives CASSPFGGAGNEQFF.

This clone was recorded once. The chain uses TRBV10-2 and TRBJ1-2, with no clear D. CDR3 length: 13 residues. The V gene lost 2 bases and the J gene lost 8 bases, with 12 bases spanning the gap. The germline V gene encodes CDR1 WSHSY and CDR2 SAAADI. Here the CDR3 DNA reads TGCGCCAGCAGTGAGAGGAGCTATGGAGGCTACACCTTC. The encoded protein is CASSERSYGGYTF.

The sample holds one count of this clone. The V and J genes are TRBV2 and TRBJ2-4, with D perhaps given as TRBD1 or TRBD2 (6 bases each). This CDR3 has 15 amino acids. Germline lookup yields CDR1 SNHLY and CDR2 FYNNEI. Trimming took 1 base from V and 1 from J, leaving 8 bases between them. The CDR3, as DNA: TGTGCCAGCAGTGAAGGGGGGGCTGCCAAAAACATTCAGTACTTC. It is translated as CASSEGGAAKNIQYF.

The chain links TRBV28 to TRBJ2-7; D gene uncertain. Per the germline V gene, CDR1 is MDHEN and CDR2 is SYDVKM. Trimming pared 6 bases from V and 0 bases from J, leaving 12 bases between. CDR3 length equals 14 residues. The CDR3 protein is CASSPIPTSYEQYF. The DNA of the CDR3 is TGTGCCAGCAGCCCAATTCCGACCTCCTACGAGCAGTACTTC.

This chain uses TRBV2 with TRBJ2-7; D may be TRBD1 or TRBD2 (5 bases each). The CDR3 runs to 13 residues. Germline CDR1 reads SNHLY; CDR2 reads FYNNEI. Trimming took 6 bases from V and 3 from J, leaving 12 bases between them. The CDR3 nucleotides read TGTGCCAGCAGAGCCGGGACCATCTACGAGCAGTACTTC. Translating gives CASRAGTIYEQYF.

This clone was seen just once. The V gene is TRBV6-5, the J gene TRBJ1-3; D call uncertain. V lost 6 bases and J lost 0, with 9 bases in between. Germline lookup yields CDR1 MNHEY and CDR2 SVGAGI. The CDR3 totals 14 residues. The CDR3 region is CASSPTGSGNTIYF. Written as DNA, the CDR3 is TGTGCCAGCAGCCCGACGGGCTCTGGAAACACCATATATTTT.

The chain recombines TRBV2 with TRBJ1-4; 9 bases map to TRBD1. Germline CDR1 and CDR2: SNHLY and FYNNEI. The junction had 7 bases not matched to a gene; V was cut back by 5 bases and J by 6 bases. The CDR3 contains 15 residues. The CDR3 nucleotides read TGTGCCAGCAGTTGGTGGACAGGGGAATATGAAAAACTGTTTTTT. This translates into CASSWWTGEYEKLFF. Variable domain in full (rest from reference TRBV2 and TRBJ1-4): EPEVTQTPSHQVTQMGQEVILRCVPISNHLYFYWYRQILGQKVEFLVSFYNNEISEKSEIFDDQFSVERPDGSNFTLKIRSTKLEDSAMYFCASSWWTGEYEKLFFGSGTQLSVL.

The chain carries TRBV29-1 and TRBJ2-1; no definite D call. This CDR3 is built from 13 residues. Germline CDR1 and CDR2: SQVTM and ANQGSEA. Trimming pared 2 bases from V and 5 bases from J, leaving 10 bases between. The CDR3 nucleotides are TGCAGCGTTGAAACGGTTATCCACAATGAGCAGTTCTTC. Translation: CSVETVIHNEQFF.

The gene calls are TRBV7-9 and TRBJ1-6, with a weak D call TRBD1 (5 bases). CDR3 length: 15 amino acids. V gave up 3 bases and J gave up 6 bases, with 12 bases separating them. The germline V gene has CDR1 SEHNR and CDR2 FQNEAQ (reference sequence). CDR3 in amino acids: CASSLVGGSNSPLHF. CDR3 bases: TGTGCCAGCAGCTTGGTCGGGGGGTCTAATTCACCCCTCCACTTT. The variable domain in full, completed from reference TRBV7-9 and TRBJ1-6, reads DTGVSQNPRHKITKRGQNVTFRCDPISEHNRLYWYRQTLGQGPEFLTYFQNEAQLEKSRLLSDRFSAERPKGSFSTLEIQRTEQGDSAMYLCASSLVGGSNSPLHFGNGTRLTVT.

The rearrangement links TRBV27 to TRBJ2-7, with TRBD1 as a possible D gene (5 bases). Germline V gene lookup returns CDR1 MNHEY and CDR2 SMNVEV (reference sequence). The CDR3 runs to 15 residues. The ends were cut back, 2 bases at V and 0 bases at J, with 11 bases in the middle. As DNA, the CDR3 is TGTGCCAGCAGTTTAGGCAGGGCAGCCTCCTACGAGCAGTACTTC. It yields the protein CASSLGRAASYEQYF.

The CDR3 DNA is TGCGCCAGCAGCCCTCGGCGGGGGTATGACACTGAAGCTTTCTTT. This codes for CASSPRRGYDTEAFF. The V call is TRBV5-1, the J call TRBJ1-1, with D possibly TRBD1 on 5 matching bases. Germline-derived CDR1 and CDR2 are SGHRS and YFSETQ. CDR3 length: 15 residues. V was clipped by 4 bases and J by 3 bases, with 16 bases between them.

The V and J genes are TRBV7-9 and TRBJ1-1, with 9 nucleotides matching TRBD1. The trim removed 3 bases at V and 5 bases at J, leaving 4 bases unmatched. CDR3 length equals 14 residues. CDR1 and CDR2 (germline): SEHNR, FQNEAQ (reference sequence). This CDR3 reads CASSFTGGKTEAFF. In DNA, the CDR3 is TGTGCCAGCAGCTTTACAGGGGGCAAAACTGAAGCTTTCTTT. The full variable domain, with the rest looked up from reference TRBV7-9 and TRBJ1-1, is DTGVSQNPRHKITKRGQNVTFRCDPISEHNRLYWYRQTLGQGPEFLTYFQNEAQLEKSRLLSDRFSAERPKGSFSTLEIQRTEQGDSAMYLCASSFTGGKTEAFFGQGTRLTVV.

V is TRBV5-1 and J is TRBJ1-4; D is unresolved. V lost 0 bases and J lost 2, with 14 bases in between. The CDR3 has 17 residues. Germline-derived CDR1 and CDR2 are SGHRS and YFSETQ. DNA of the CDR3: TGCGCCAGCAGCTTGGGGCCCCCTAGCAGTACTAATGAAAAACTGTTTTTT. Protein sequence: CASSLGPPSSTNEKLFF. Full variable domain (remainder filled in from reference TRBV5-1 and TRBJ1-4): KAGVTQTPRYLIKTRGQQVTLSCSPISGHRSVSWYQQTPGQGLQFLFEYFSETQRNKGNFPGRFSGRQFSNSRSEMNVSTLELGDSALYLCASSLGPPSSTNEKLFFGSGTQLSVL.

J is TRBJ2-3 and V is TRBV11-2, with a weak D call TRBD2 (5 bases). The CDR3 has 13 amino acids. V shed 5 bases and J shed 0 bases, with 6 bases lying between them. Germline V lookup: CDR1 SGHAT, CDR2 FQNNGV. CDR3 residues: CASSSGSTDTQYF. DNA of the CDR3: TGTGCCAGCAGCAGCGGAAGCACAGATACGCAGTATTTT.

This clone was seen a few times. The chain links TRBV5-1 to TRBJ2-1, with TRBD2 matching 7 bases. CDR1 and CDR2 from the germline V gene are SGHRS and YFSETQ. J gave up 5 bases and V 4 bases, and 12 bases lay outside the gene matches. The CDR3 totals 16 residues. CDR3 loop: CASSPGAGRGNNEQFF. In DNA, the CDR3 is TGCGCCAGCAGCCCCGGCGCGGGGAGGGGCAACAATGAGCAGTTCTTC.

This rearrangement joins TRBV7-9 to TRBJ1-1; D is ambiguous. Germline lookup yields CDR1 SEHNR and CDR2 FQNEAQ (reference sequence). The CDR3 contains 12 residues. The CDR3 here is CALGFYGTEAFF. As DNA, the CDR3 is TGTGCTCTTGGATTTTATGGGACTGAAGCTTTCTTT.